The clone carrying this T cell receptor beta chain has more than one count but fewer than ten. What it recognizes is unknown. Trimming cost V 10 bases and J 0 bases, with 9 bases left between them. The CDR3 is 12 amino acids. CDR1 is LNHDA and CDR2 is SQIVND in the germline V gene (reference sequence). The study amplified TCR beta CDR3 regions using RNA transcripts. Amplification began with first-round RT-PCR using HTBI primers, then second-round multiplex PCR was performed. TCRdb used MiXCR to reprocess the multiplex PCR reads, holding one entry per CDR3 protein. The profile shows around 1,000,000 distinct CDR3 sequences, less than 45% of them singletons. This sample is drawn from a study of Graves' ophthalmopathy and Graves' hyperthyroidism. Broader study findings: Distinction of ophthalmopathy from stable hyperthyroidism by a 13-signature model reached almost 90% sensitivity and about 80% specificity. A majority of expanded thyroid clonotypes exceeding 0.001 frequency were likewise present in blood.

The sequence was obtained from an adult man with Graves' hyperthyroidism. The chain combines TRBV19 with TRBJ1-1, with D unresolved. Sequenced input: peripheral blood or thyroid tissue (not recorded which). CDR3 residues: CANRRLNTEAFF. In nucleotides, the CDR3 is TGTGCCAACCGAAGATTGAACACTGAAGCTTTCTTT.